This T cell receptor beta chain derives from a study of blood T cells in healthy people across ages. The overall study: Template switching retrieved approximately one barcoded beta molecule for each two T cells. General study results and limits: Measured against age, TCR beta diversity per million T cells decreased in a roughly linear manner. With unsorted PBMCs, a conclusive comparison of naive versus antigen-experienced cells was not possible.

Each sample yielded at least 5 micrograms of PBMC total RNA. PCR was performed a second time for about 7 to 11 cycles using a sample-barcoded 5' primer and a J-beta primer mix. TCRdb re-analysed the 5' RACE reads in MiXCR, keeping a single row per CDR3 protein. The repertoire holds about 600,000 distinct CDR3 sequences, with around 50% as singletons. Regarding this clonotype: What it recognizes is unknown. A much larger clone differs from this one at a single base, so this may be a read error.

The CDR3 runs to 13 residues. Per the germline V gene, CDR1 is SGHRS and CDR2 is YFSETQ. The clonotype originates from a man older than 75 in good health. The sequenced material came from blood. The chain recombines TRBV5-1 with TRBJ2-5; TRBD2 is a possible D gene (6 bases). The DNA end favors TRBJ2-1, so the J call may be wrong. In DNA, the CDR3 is TGCGCCAGCAGCCGACAGCCTCGGGAGACCCAGTTCTTC. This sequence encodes CASSRQPRETQFF.